This T cell receptor (beta chain) was recorded in a study of blood T cell repertoires in COVID-19. Study context: The United States, Italy and Spain were the sources of the acute and convalescent COVID-19 samples.

CDR1 is MNHEY, CDR2 SVGEGT, per germline. Trimming removed 3 bases at V and 10 bases at J, with 10 bases between. This CDR3 region has 12 residues. Data came from immunoSEQ multiplex PCR; TCRdb stores just in-frame clones and leaves some out. The sample yields just over 80,000 clones, 81% seen once. This clone was observed once. This chain uses TRBV6-2 or TRBV6-3 with TRBJ2-4; no clear D. This receptor was obtained from a man older than 75 with acute or convalescent COVID-19. The sample consisted of peripheral blood. The CDR3 coding sequence is TGTGCCAGCAGTTATTTCCCTCCTATTCAGTACTTC. Residues: CASSYFPPIQYF.